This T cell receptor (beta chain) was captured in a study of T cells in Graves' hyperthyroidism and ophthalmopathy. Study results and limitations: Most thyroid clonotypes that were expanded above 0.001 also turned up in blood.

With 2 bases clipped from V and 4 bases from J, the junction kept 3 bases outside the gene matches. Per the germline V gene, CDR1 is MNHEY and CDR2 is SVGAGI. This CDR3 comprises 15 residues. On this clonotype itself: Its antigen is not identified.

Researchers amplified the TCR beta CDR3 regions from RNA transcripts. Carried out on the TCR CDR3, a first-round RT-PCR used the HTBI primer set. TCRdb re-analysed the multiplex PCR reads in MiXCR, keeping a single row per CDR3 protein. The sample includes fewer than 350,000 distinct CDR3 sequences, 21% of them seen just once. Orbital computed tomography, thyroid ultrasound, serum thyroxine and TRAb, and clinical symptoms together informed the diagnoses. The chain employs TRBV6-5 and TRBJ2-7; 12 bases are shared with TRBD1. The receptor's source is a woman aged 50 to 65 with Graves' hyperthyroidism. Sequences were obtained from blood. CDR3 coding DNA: TGTGCCAGCAGTTACCCGGGACAGGGGGCGTACGAGCAGTACTTC. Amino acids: CASSYPGQGAYEQYF.